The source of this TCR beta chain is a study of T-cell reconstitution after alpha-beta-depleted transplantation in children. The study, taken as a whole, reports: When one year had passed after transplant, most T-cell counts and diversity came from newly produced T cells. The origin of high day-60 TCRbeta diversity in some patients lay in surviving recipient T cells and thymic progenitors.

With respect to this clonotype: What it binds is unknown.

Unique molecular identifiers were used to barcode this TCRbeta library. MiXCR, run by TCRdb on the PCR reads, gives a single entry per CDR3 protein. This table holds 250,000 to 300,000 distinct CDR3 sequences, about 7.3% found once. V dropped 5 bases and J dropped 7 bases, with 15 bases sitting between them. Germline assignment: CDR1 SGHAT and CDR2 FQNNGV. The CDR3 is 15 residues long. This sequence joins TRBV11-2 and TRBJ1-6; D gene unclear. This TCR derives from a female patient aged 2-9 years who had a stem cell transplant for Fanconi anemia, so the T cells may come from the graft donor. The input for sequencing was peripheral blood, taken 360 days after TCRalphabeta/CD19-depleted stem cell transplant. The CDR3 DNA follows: TGTGCCAGCAGCGAAAATTACGCCCAAAATTCACCCCTCCACTTT. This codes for CASSENYAQNSPLHF.